This T cell receptor (beta chain) appears in the sequencing data of a study of shared clonotypes between healthy human individuals. Study-wide context: Every donor yielded three CD4 naive, three CD4 memory, two CD8 naive and one CD8 memory plate. Whole-study results and caveats: The naive CD4 repertoires of a handful of donors were compared, and about 5% of clonotypes were shared. Represented diversity, genetic and exposure-history alike, was limited by few donors.

This clone was seen a single time. Its target is not known. The CDR3 contains 11 residues. V lost 7 bases and J 4 bases, leaving 11 bases between the germline ends. Germline loops: CDR1 SQVTM, CDR2 ANQGSEA. Only in-frame clones appear in the TCRdb table, and some are missing; sequencing was by immunoSEQ multiplex PCR. This sample has more than 2,000,000 clones, with more than 80% found just once. The TCR comes from a man aged 18-30 years in good health. Input material: naive CD4+ T cells sorted from blood. Subset described: CD45RA+ positively selected. The rearrangement joins TRBV29-1 to TRBJ2-7; D is undetermined. Here the CDR3 reads CSARRNYEQYF. The CDR3 DNA reads as TGCAGCGCTAGAAGGAATTACGAGCAGTACTTC.